Following are 28 T cell receptor beta chains from one sample sequenced in a study of T cells after yellow fever vaccination. TCRdb recomputed calls from the 5' RACE reads with MiXCR, one row per CDR3 protein. The table lists about 69,000 distinct CDR3 sequences, 5% to 6.5% of them singletons. The sequences come from CD4+ T cells sorted from PBMCs, collected roughly 15 days after the first yellow fever vaccination. These receptors originate from a man in his late teens or twenties who received the YFV17D yellow fever vaccine.

Regarding this clonotype: A much larger clonotype is one base distant, so this may be a read error. The chain couples TRBV10-3 to TRBJ1-1; TRBD1 might be the D (6 bases). From germline, CDR1 is ENHRY and CDR2 SYGVKD. The CDR3 is 11 residues long. Written as DNA, the CDR3 is TGTGCCATCAGTAACTCAGGGGCGGCTGTCTTT. Its protein product is CAISNSGAAVF.

This clonotype came up many times. This chain uses TRBV6-6 with TRBJ2-7; 7 positions agree with TRBD1. The J segment lost 8 bases and the V segment lost 5 bases, leaving 9 bases of the junction unmatched. This CDR3 is 13 amino acids long. Germline CDR1 reads MNHNY; CDR2 reads SVGAGI (reference sequence). The CDR3 sequence: CASSISGQKKQYV. CDR3 coding DNA: TGTGCCAGCAGTATATCGGGACAGAAGAAGCAGTACGTC.

This clonotype was detected many times. The rearrangement uses TRBV15 and TRBJ2-1; tentative D call: TRBD2 (6 bases). This CDR3 is built from 14 residues. Trimming pared 3 bases from V and 10 bases from J, leaving 16 bases between. From germline, CDR1 is LNHNV and CDR2 YYDKDF (reference sequence). CDR3 residues: CATSSGGTIIEQFF. The CDR3 DNA follows: TGTGCCACCAGCAGCGGGGGTACGATAATCGAGCAGTTCTTC.

This clonotype has ten or more counts. The J gene is TRBJ1-5, the V gene TRBV7-2; possibly TRBD1 for D (5 bases). V lost 1 base to trimming and J lost 0 bases, with 7 bases between them. Per germline, CDR1 SGHTA and CDR2 FQGNSA. The CDR3 has 15 residues. In nucleotides, the CDR3 is TGTGCCAGCAGCTTAGGGGGGTTTAGCAATCAGCCCCAGCATTTT. Protein: CASSLGGFSNQPQHF.

At least ten counts were recorded for this clonotype. The chain links TRBV6-5 to TRBJ2-6, with D unresolved. The CDR3 extends over 15 amino acids. From germline, CDR1 is MNHEY and CDR2 SVGAGI. V was shortened by 2 bases and J by 2 bases, with 7 bases between the two germline ends. The CDR3 is CASSYIPPGANVLTF. CDR3 nucleotide sequence: TGTGCCAGCAGTTACATCCCACCTGGGGCCAACGTCCTGACTTTC.

This clonotype was detected many times. J is TRBJ1-4 and V is TRBV4-3, with TRBD1 as a possible D gene (6 bases). The CDR3 totals 16 residues. CDR1 is LGHNA, CDR2 YSLEER, per germline. Between the trimmed V and J ends, which lost 6 bases and 0 bases, there was a span of 14 bases. CDR3 in amino acids: CASRRQVGATNEKLFF. The CDR3 DNA reads as TGCGCCAGCAGGAGACAGGTGGGAGCAACTAATGAAAAACTGTTTTTT.

V is TRBV23-1 and J is TRBJ1-5; D remains unclear. TRBV23-1 is known as an ORF, though its function is uncertain. Trimming removed 10 bases at V and 7 bases at J, with 5 bases between. CDR3 length equals 9 residues. The CDR3 DNA follows: TGCGCCACCTGGCAGCCCCAGCATTTT. This translates into CATWQPQHF.

Many counts were recorded for this clonotype. This chain connects TRBV7-2 to TRBJ1-6; D is unresolved. The CDR3 consists of 17 residues. Germline CDR1 reads SGHTA; CDR2 reads FQGNSA. Trimming took off 5 bases at V and 2 bases at J, with 16 bases between the two ends. The CDR3: CASSPISRPTYNSPLHF. The CDR3 nucleotides read TGTGCCAGCAGCCCCATTTCCAGACCTACCTATAATTCACCCCTCCACTTT.

This clonotype has a count of ten or more. V usage is TRBV9 and J usage is TRBJ1-5; the D is unclear. CDR3 size: 13 residues. Trimming took 0 bases from V and 5 from J, leaving 6 bases between them. Germline lookup yields CDR1 SGDLS and CDR2 YYNGEE. This chain's CDR3 is CASSVGVDQPQHF. The CDR3 DNA follows: TGTGCCAGCAGCGTAGGGGTGGATCAGCCCCAGCATTTT.

At least ten counts were recorded for this clonotype. The genes are TRBV7-2 and TRBJ1-1; maybe TRBD1 (5 bases). V lost 5 bases and J lost 5, with 12 bases in between. The V gene's germline CDR1 is SGHTA and CDR2 FQGNSA. The CDR3 extends over 13 amino acids. CDR3 residues: CASSETRGTEAFF. The CDR3 DNA reads TGTGCCAGCAGCGAGACTAGGGGTACTGAAGCTTTCTTT. Supplemented by reference TRBV7-2 and TRBJ1-1, the full variable domain reads GAGVSQSPSNKVTEKGKDVELRCDPISGHTALYWYRQSLGQGLEFLIYFQGNSAPDKSGLPSDRFSAERTGGSVSTLTIQRTQQEDSAVYLCASSETRGTEAFFGQGTRLTVV.

This clonotype came up many times. V usage is TRBV5-1 and J usage is TRBJ2-1; 11 nucleotides agree with TRBD2. The length of the CDR3 is 15 residues. Unmatched junction bases numbered 2, after V lost 0 bases and J lost 6 bases. Germline assignment: CDR1 SGHRS and CDR2 YFSETQ. CDR3 nucleotides: TGCGCCAGCAGCTTGGGGACTAGCGGGCGCAATGAGCAGTTCTTC. This codes for CASSLGTSGRNEQFF.

This clonotype was counted many times. CDR3 in DNA: TGTGCCAGCAATCGGGACAGGGGGCGTTCGAAGCCCCAGCATTTT. Encoded protein: CASNRDRGRSKPQHF. The V gene is TRBV5-8, the J gene TRBJ1-5, with TRBD1 identical over 12 bases. This CDR3 region has 15 residues. From germline, CDR1 is SGHTS and CDR2 YDEGEE. Trimming removed 6 bases from V and 8 bases from J; junction bases left unmatched: 9.

This clonotype was picked up many times. This sequence joins TRBV6-5 and TRBJ1-1, with 9 nucleotides matching TRBD1. Trimming removed 5 bases from V and 8 bases from J; junction bases left unmatched: 9. Germline V CDR1 and CDR2: MNHEY, SVGAGI. This CDR3 is 14 amino acids long. CDR3 amino acids: CASSLVTGGLEAFF. The CDR3 region has the DNA TGTGCCAGCAGTCTTGTGACAGGGGGTTTAGAAGCTTTCTTT.

As for this clonotype: A much larger clone sits a single nucleotide away, making a read error possible. The rearrangement joins TRBV20-1 to TRBJ2-5; D tentatively reads TRBD1 or TRBD2 (5 bases each). CDR1 is DFQATT, CDR2 SNEGSKA, per germline (reference sequence). CDR3 length: 14 amino acids. The DNA for the CDR3 is TGCAGTGCTAGAGAGGGACGGATCCAAGAGACCCGGTACTTC. This gives the protein CSAREGRIQETRYF.

This clonotype has a count of ten or more. V gene TRBV2 combines with J gene TRBJ1-5; the D is unclear. V was trimmed by 6 bases and J by 5 bases, leaving 8 bases between them. CDR3 length equals 12 residues. Germline V gene data show CDR1 as SNHLY and CDR2 as FYNNEI. The CDR3 nucleotides are TGTGCCAGCAGCGATAATTATCAGCCCCAGCATTTT. As protein: CASSDNYQPQHF.

Ten or more counts support this clonotype. V is TRBV7-9 and J is TRBJ2-4; tentative D call: TRBD1 (6 bases). The CDR3 is 16 residues long. Germline values: CDR1 SEHNR, CDR2 FQNEAQ (reference sequence). The V gene lost 1 base and the J gene lost 4 bases, with 14 bases spanning the gap. The CDR3 DNA follows: TGTGCCAGCAGCTTAGTTCACAGGGAGAGGAAAAACATTCAGTACTTC. It yields the protein CASSLVHRERKNIQYF.

The sample holds many counts of this clonotype. The rearrangement joins TRBV3-1 to TRBJ2-7; 7 bases line up with TRBD1. This CDR3 is 13 amino acids long. Germline CDR1 LGHDT, CDR2 YNNKEL (reference sequence). J gave up 7 bases and V 5 bases, and 8 bases lay outside the gene matches. The CDR3 DNA reads as TGTGCCAGCAGCAGAGAGACAGGGCGGGAGCAGTACTTC. Its protein is CASSRETGREQYF.

Ten or more counts support this clonotype. V is TRBV5-1 and J is TRBJ2-7; tentative D call: TRBD1 (5 bases). The length of the CDR3 is 13 residues. Trimming left V 3 bases short and J 6 bases short, with 13 bases between. The germline V gene encodes CDR1 SGHRS and CDR2 YFSETQ. The CDR3 is CASSSTRVLEQYF. In DNA, the CDR3 is TGCGCCAGCAGCTCCACCAGGGTCCTCGAGCAGTACTTC.

Many counts were recorded for this clonotype. The rearrangement links TRBV6-5 to TRBJ1-1; D call uncertain. The CDR3 is 17 residues long. Germline lookup yields CDR1 MNHEY and CDR2 SVGAGI. Deletions cut 5 bases from V and 0 bases from J, with 19 bases between. The CDR3 region has the DNA TGTGCCAGCAGTCTGTTAGGACTCACCCTACTGAACACTGAAGCTTTCTTT. Translation: CASSLLGLTLLNTEAFF.

In its sample, this clonotype was seen many times. V is TRBV3-1 and J is TRBJ2-5; 9 bases line up with TRBD2. Germline V CDR1 and CDR2: LGHDT, YNNKEL (reference sequence). CDR3 length: 14 amino acids. The CDR3 DNA is TGTGCTTCGACCGGCCTAGCGGGGAGGGAGACCCAGTACTTC. Protein: CASTGLAGRETQYF.

This clonotype showed up many times. CDR3 bases: TGCGCCAGCAGCTTGGAGGCTAGAGGTAGAGGCTACAATGAGCAGTTCTTC. This sequence encodes CASSLEARGRGYNEQFF. The rearrangement joins TRBV5-1 to TRBJ2-1; D call uncertain. Between the trimmed V and J ends, which lost 0 bases and 3 bases, there was a span of 16 bases. The CDR3 is 17 amino acids. Germline values: CDR1 SGHRS, CDR2 YFSETQ.

The sample holds many counts of this clonotype. V usage is TRBV5-4 and J usage is TRBJ2-5, with D uncertain. CDR3 length: 13 residues. Germline V gives CDR1 SGHNT, CDR2 YYREEE (reference sequence). V lost 5 bases, J lost 1 base, and 9 bases lay in between. The CDR3 sequence: CASSPAGQETQYF. The DNA for the CDR3 is TGTGCCAGCAGTCCCGCAGGCCAAGAGACCCAGTACTTC.

This clonotype was counted at least ten times. V usage is TRBV7-9 and J usage is TRBJ1-5; 8 positions match TRBD1. There are 15 residues in the CDR3. The germline gives CDR1 SEHNR, CDR2 FQNEAQ (reference sequence). Trimming took 5 bases from V and 4 from J; bases not matched to a gene: 7. The chain's CDR3 is CASSRGQGMNQPQHF. The CDR3 bases are TGTGCCAGCAGCCGCGGACAGGGAATGAATCAGCCCCAGCATTTT.

This clonotype occurred many times. The V gene is TRBV7-3, the J gene TRBJ2-3, with TRBD2 matching over 9 bases. Germline lookup yields CDR1 SGHTA and CDR2 FQGTGA. The CDR3 length is 20 residues. The V segment lost 5 bases and the J segment 1 base; nucleotides outside the gene matches: 19. In nucleotides, the CDR3 is TGTGCCAGCAGCCTACCCAGGGCGACTAGCGGACGTCCTGGCACAGATACGCAGTATTTT. Protein: CASSLPRATSGRPGTDTQYF.

There are many counts of this clonotype. The chain employs TRBV10-2 and TRBJ2-5; TRBD2 agrees at 14 bases. The CDR3 is made up of 15 amino acids. Germline assignment: CDR1 WSHSY and CDR2 SAAADI. V trimming: 10 bases; J trimming: 2 bases; junction bases outside the gene matches: 6. The DNA of the CDR3 is TGCGCCACTCGGACTAGCGGGGGGCCACAAGAGACCCAGTACTTC. Protein product: CATRTSGGPQETQYF.

This clonotype was found many times. This rearrangement joins TRBV4-2 to TRBJ2-5; D possibly corresponds to TRBD2 (6 bases). This CDR3 has 14 amino acids. Germline values: CDR1 LGHNA, CDR2 YNFKEQ. Between the trimmed V and J ends, which lost 0 bases and 5 bases, there was a span of 10 bases. CDR3 loop: CASSQEAGRETQYF. CDR3 DNA: TGTGCCAGCAGCCAAGAGGCAGGGAGGGAGACCCAGTACTTC.

In this sample, this clonotype turned up many times. This chain uses TRBV20-1 with TRBJ2-7; maybe TRBD1 (5 bases). CDR3 size: 12 residues. The V gene lost 2 bases and the J gene lost 6 bases, with 11 bases spanning the gap. Germline loops: CDR1 DFQATT, CDR2 SNEGSKA (reference sequence). CDR3 in amino acids: CSARSREGEQYF. CDR3 bases: TGCAGTGCTAGAAGCAGGGAAGGCGAGCAGTACTTC.

This clonotype has ten or more counts. The gene calls are TRBV24-1 and TRBJ2-7; the match to TRBD1 covers 7 bases. CDR1 KGHDR and CDR2 SFDVKD come from the germline V gene. The CDR3 loop spans 14 amino acids. Trimming took 3 bases from V and 2 from J; bases not matched to a gene: 3. The CDR3 DNA reads TGTGCCACCAGTGATACCGGGACAGCCTACGAGCAGTACTTC. It codes for CATSDTGTAYEQYF.